The present TCR beta chain was sequenced within a study of blood T cells in healthy people across ages (dated by TCRdb to about 2015). Describing the broader study: In model experiments, template switching captured about one uniquely barcoded TCR beta cDNA molecule for every two T cells. To track age-related changes in TCR beta repertoire diversity, the study relied on deep sequencing normalized with unique cDNA molecular identifiers. The donors were split into four age groups: young (average around 16 years), middle-aged (about 40), aged (roughly 60) and long-lived (roughly 86). To avoid experimental bias, donors of different ages were spread randomly across the sequencing lanes. Two additional independent replicas of 1 million unique cDNA reads from the same blood draw were analyzed for two donors (one aged 18 to 29 and one aged 80 or older). General study outcomes and caveats: A strong correlation was found between observed TCR beta diversity and the percentage of naive T cells measured by flow cytometry. Estimates of total diversity based on one million sequenced T cells were regarded as lower bounds and as underestimates. Because donor CMV infection status was unknown, age-related changes in expanded clonotypes were potentially confounded. Conclusive comparison of naive and antigen-experienced compartments was prevented by the profiling of bulk unsorted PBMCs. As age increased, observed TCR beta diversity per million T cells dropped in a roughly linear way, and a significant reduction was already evident by age around 41. Compared with the aged group, more naive CD4+ T cells, fewer expanded clones and increased TCR diversity were shown by the long-lived group, suggesting age selection.

Notes on this clonotype: No antigen is known for it. Qualities for individual bases were not recorded, and no much larger clone is one base off.

Libraries were constructed by 5' RACE. A second PCR of about 6 to 12 cycles was performed with a sample-barcoded 5' primer and a J-beta primer mix. A unique molecular identifier was introduced onto each TCR beta cDNA molecule by a template-switch 5' adaptor carrying 12 random nucleotides. Each sample yielded at least 3 million CDR3-containing paired-end reads. The Mint cDNA synthesis kit, primed by a TRBC-specific oligonucleotide, was used to synthesize first-strand cDNA from all RNA. After uracil-DNA glycosylase treatment, a first 18-cycle PCR used universal primers M1SS and BC2_uni_R on all cDNA. The original methods were these. For normalization, 1 million high-quality reads, each with a distinct molecular identifier, were randomly selected from each sample. Reads with shared molecular identifiers were discarded instead of being binned into consensus sequences. MiTCR, with a Q25 quality threshold and the strictest error-elimination algorithm, was used for CDR3 identification, clonotype clustering and error correction. A nonparametric unseen species model using Euler transformation provided a lower-bound estimate of total TCR beta diversity. TCRdb reran the public reads through fastp at Q25 and MiXCR, keeping productive beta chains. Rows are combined by CDR3 protein, so each entry shows the most common genes and DNA. None of the V and J calls come from the authors' own analysis; TCRdb made them. This sample is represented by around 1,800,000 distinct CDR3 sequences; about 39% of them were singletons. Under 25% of the sample rests with the top ten.

Donors were 30 to 45 systemically healthy Caucasian individuals from Russia aged roughly 6 to 95 years. Each donor gave around 9.5 milliliters of peripheral blood, collected into EDTA-treated Vacutainer tubes. PBMCs were isolated by Ficoll-Paque density-gradient centrifugation, with at least 6 million obtained per sample. Trizol reagent was used to extract total RNA from the PBMCs, yielding at least 5 micrograms per sample. Naive CD45RAhigh/CD27high T cell percentages were measured by flow cytometry on a PBMC aliquot from every donor. The junction shows trimming of 2 bases on V and 10 bases on J, and the gene matches do not reach 2 bases of it. Including cysteine and phenylalanine, the CDR3 has 13 amino acids. The entry retains the CDR3 DNA only, 39 bases that are in frame from base 1.

The receptor chain draws on TRBV12-3 or TRBV12-4 and TRBJ2-1; 10 bases in the junction line up with TRBD1. The receptor's source is a human donor in good health. Sequenced input: blood. The CDR3 has the sequence CASSLPGQGEQFF. The DNA sequence is as follows: TGTGCCAGCAGTTTACCGGGACAGGGGGAGCAGTTCTTC.